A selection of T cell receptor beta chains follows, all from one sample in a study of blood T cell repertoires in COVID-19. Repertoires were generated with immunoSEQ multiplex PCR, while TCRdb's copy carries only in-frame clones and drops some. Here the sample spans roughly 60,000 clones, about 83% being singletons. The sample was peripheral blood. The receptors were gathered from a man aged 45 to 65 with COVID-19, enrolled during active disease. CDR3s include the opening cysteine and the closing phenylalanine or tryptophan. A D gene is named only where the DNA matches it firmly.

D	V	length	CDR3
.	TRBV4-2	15	CASSSQRGGASEAFF
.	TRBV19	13	CASSIRQGNGYTF
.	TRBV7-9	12	CASSFVGGGAFF
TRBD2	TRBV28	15	CASSLAASGSNEQFF
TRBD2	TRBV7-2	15	CASTIRVAGTGELFF
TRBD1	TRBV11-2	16	CASSPSDRVVSTEAFF
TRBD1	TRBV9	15	CASSAGQGANGELFF
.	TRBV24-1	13	CATSGLRGDEQFF
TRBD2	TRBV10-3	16	CAISEGLAGAYNEQFF
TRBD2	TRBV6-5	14	CASSVLAGEATQYF
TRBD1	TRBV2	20	CASSRPQGQGRDSGANVLTF
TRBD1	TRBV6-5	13	CASSRGSNQPQHF
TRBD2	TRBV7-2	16	CASRGTSGAAEDTQYF
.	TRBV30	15	CAWSVGRQAGNTIYF
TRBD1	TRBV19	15	CASSIVGQGTYGYTF
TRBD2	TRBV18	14	CASSRGTSSNEQFF
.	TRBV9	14	CASSVVGGGETQYF
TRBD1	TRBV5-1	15	CASSQRQGGTGELFF
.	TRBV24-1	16	CATSDLGDTNIGELFF
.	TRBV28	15	CASGSGVFSGNTIYF
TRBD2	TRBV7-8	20	CASSLVGLAGVSGIRDEQFF
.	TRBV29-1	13	CSGATGINYGYTF
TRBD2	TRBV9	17	CASSVGPPAGVEGEQFF
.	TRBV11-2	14	CASTLQGGSEKLFF
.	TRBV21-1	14	CASTKAGPREKLFF
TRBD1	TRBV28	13	CASSLAGGYGYTF
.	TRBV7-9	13	CASSLQVHHGYTF
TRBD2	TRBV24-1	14	CATSVAGEGREQFF
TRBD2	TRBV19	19	CASSPGGATSGTSTDTQYF
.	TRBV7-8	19	CASSPRSARSLFSINEQFF
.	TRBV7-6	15	CASSPRGASYNEQFF
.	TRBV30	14	CAWGTGGSVYGYTF
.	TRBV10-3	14	CAISDWRVAYGYTF
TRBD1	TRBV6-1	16	CASSEKSTGGGGKAFF
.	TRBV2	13	CASSESQRREAFF
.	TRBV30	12	CAWSMGGPEQYF
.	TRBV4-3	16	CASSPDPGSGANVLTF
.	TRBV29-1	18	CSVVPTVRGLCVSYEQYF
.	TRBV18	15	CASSQGQSGLTEAFF
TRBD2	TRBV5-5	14	CASSWRESYNEQFF
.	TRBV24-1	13	CATSDGGRGTIYF
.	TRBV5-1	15	CASSLDRRSNEKLFF
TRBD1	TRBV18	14	CASSPGQGTYEQYF
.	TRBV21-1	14	CASSYRGLYNEQFF
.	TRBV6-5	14	CASSPLDNDYGYTF
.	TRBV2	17	CASSERFPGVETGELFF
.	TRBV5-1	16	CASSLSAGLEGETQYF
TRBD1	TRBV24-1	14	CATSSGQGREKLFF
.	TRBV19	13	CASRLAATDTQYF
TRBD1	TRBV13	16	CASSAPGTGNTGELFF
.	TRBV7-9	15	CASSLGGRDLYGYTF
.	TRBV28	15	CASSIRDTLRETQYF
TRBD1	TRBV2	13	CASSGGQGQTQYF
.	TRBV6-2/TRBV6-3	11	CASSQIYEQYF
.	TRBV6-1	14	CASSEAPGNTEAFF
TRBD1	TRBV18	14	CASSPTTGGVEQYF